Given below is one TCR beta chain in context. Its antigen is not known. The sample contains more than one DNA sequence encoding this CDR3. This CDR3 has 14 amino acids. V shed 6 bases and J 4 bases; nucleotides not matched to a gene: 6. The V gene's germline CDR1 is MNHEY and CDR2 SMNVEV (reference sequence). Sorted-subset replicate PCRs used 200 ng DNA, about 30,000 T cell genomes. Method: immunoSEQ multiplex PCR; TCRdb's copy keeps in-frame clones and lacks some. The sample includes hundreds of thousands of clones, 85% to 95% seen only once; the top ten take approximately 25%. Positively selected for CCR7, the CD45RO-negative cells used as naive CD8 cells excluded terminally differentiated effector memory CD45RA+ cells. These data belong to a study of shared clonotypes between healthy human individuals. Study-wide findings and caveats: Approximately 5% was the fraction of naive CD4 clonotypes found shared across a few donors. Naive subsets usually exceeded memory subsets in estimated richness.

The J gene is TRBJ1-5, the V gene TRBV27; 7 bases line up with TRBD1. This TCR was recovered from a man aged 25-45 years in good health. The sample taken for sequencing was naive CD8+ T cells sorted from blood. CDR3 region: CASSPRDRNQPQHF. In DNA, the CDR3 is TGTGCCAGCAGCCCAAGGGACAGAAATCAGCCCCAGCATTTT.